These 32 T cell receptor beta chains came from one sample sequenced in a study of CD8 T cells in Susac syndrome. With random hexamers, reverse transcription was performed on roughly 0.5 to 1 ug of RNA. One entry per CDR3 protein results from TCRdb running MiXCR on the immunoSEQ multiplex PCR reads. The sample contains about 200,000 distinct CDR3 sequences, 90% to 97% of which appear only once. The source material was CD4+ T cells from PBMCs. These receptors all come from a human donor with multiple sclerosis.

This clonotype was seen a handful of times. The rearrangement joins TRBV18 to TRBJ1-2; D gene ambiguous. The germline V gene encodes CDR1 KGHSH and CDR2 LQKENI. This CDR3 has 12 residues. V lost 3 bases, J lost 6 bases, and 8 bases lay in between. CDR3 nucleotide sequence: TGTGCCAGCTCACCTTCGGGAGATGGCTACACCTTC. This codes for CASSPSGDGYTF.

The chain joins TRBV5-1 to TRBJ1-1; no reliable D call. CDR3 size: 15 residues. V lost 3 bases, J lost 8 bases, and 20 bases lay in between. Looked up from germline, CDR1 is SGHRS and CDR2 is YFSETQ. The CDR3 coding sequence is TGCGCCAGCAGCTCACTTGGCAGGTTAGGAGGGGAAGCTTTCTTT. Translating gives CASSSLGRLGGEAFF.

The J gene is TRBJ2-3, the V gene TRBV3-1; D possibly corresponds to TRBD2 (6 bases). Trimming left V 4 bases short and J 4 bases short, with 18 bases between. The CDR3 is 16 amino acids. CDR1 LGHDT and CDR2 YNNKEL come from the germline V gene (reference sequence). The CDR3 region is CASSLGLGGRADTQYF. DNA for the CDR3: TGTGCCAGCAGCCTTGGATTGGGGGGTAGAGCAGATACGCAGTATTTT.

J is TRBJ2-1 and V is TRBV20-1; D is unclear. This CDR3 is built from 15 residues. Per germline, CDR1 DFQATT and CDR2 SNEGSKA (reference sequence). V dropped 1 base and J dropped 0 bases, with 10 bases sitting between them. The CDR3 reads CSARAYRPSYNEQFF. The CDR3 coding sequence is TGCAGTGCTAGAGCCTACAGACCCTCCTACAATGAGCAGTTCTTC.

This chain links TRBV7-3 with TRBJ2-7, with D unresolved. Trimming took 5 bases from V and 1 from J, leaving 9 bases between them. The CDR3 spans 13 residues. CDR1 is SGHTA, CDR2 FQGTGA, per germline. The CDR3 nucleotides are TGTGCCAGCAGCCCGGACGGATCCTACGAGCAGTACTTC. Translated, it gives CASSPDGSYEQYF. The variable domain in full, with the rest retrieved from reference TRBV7-3 and TRBJ2-7, is GAGVSQTPSNKVTEKGKYVELRCDPISGHTALYWYRQSLGQGPEFLIYFQGTGAADDSGLPNDRFFAVRPEGSVSTLKIQRTERGDSAVYLCASSPDGSYEQYFGPGTRLTVT.

The chain joins TRBV3-1 to TRBJ2-5; D unclear. Germline V gene data show CDR1 as LGHDT and CDR2 as YNNKEL (reference sequence). The CDR3 loop spans 14 amino acids. Trimming pared 3 bases from V and 2 bases from J, leaving 10 bases between. The CDR3 region is CASSHLGSQETQYF. The DNA for the CDR3 is TGTGCCAGCAGCCACCTGGGGTCTCAAGAGACCCAGTACTTC.

This clonotype was detected only once. V and J are TRBV7-8 and TRBJ2-2; 12 nucleotides agree with TRBD1. The CDR3 consists of 20 residues. Germline trimming cut 5 bases from V and 4 bases from J; bases unmatched to any gene: 17. The V gene's germline CDR1 is SGHVS and CDR2 FQNEAQ. As DNA, the CDR3 is TGTGCCAGCAGCCCCACGCGCAGCTCGGGACAGGGGGCGCCCACCGGGGAGCTGTTTTTT. It specifies CASSPTRSSGQGAPTGELFF. The variable domain in full, completed from reference TRBV7-8 and TRBJ2-2, reads GAGVSQSPRYKVAKRGQDVALRCDPISGHVSLFWYQQALGQGPEFLTYFQNEAQLDKSGLPSDRFFAERPEGSVSTLKIQRTQQEDSAVYLCASSPTRSSGQGAPTGELFFGEGSRLTVL.

The chain combines TRBV3-1 with TRBJ2-7, with D possibly matching TRBD2 (6 bases). From germline, CDR1 is LGHDT and CDR2 YNNKEL (reference sequence). This CDR3 contains 16 residues. V was pared by 4 bases and J by 1 base, with 17 bases between. The CDR3 DNA reads as TGTGCCAGCAGCCCCATCGGAGAGGGGAGGTCCTACGAGCAGTACTTC. Protein: CASSPIGEGRSYEQYF.

The chain has TRBV2 and TRBJ1-2, with a possible D match to TRBD1 (6 bases). The CDR3 has 12 residues. Trimming removed 9 bases from V and 6 bases from J, with 14 bases in between. The germline gives CDR1 SNHLY, CDR2 FYNNEI. The CDR3 DNA is TGTGCCAGTAGTACAGGGCCAAATGGCTACACCTTC. Protein: CASSTGPNGYTF.

This chain links TRBV5-1 with TRBJ2-1; a possible D gene is TRBD1 (5 bases). The V end lost 3 bases, the J end lost 3 bases, and 7 bases lay between the germline ends. The CDR3 is 13 residues long. Germline V gives CDR1 SGHRS, CDR2 YFSETQ. The CDR3 sequence is CASSSDNYNEQFF. In DNA, the CDR3 is TGCGCCAGCAGCTCGGACAACTACAATGAGCAGTTCTTC.

The chain combines TRBV12-3 or TRBV12-4 with TRBJ2-5; tentative D call: TRBD2 (6 bases). This CDR3 has 15 amino acids. Trimming shortened V by 3 bases and J by 5 bases, and 16 bases separated the two germline ends. This CDR3 is CASSLTRPEGETQYF. The CDR3 DNA reads as TGTGCCAGCAGTTTGACTAGACCTGAGGGGGAGACCCAGTACTTC.

DNA of the CDR3: TGCAGCGTTGAATTGGGACAGGTATACAAAAACATTCAGTACTTC. Residues: CSVELGQVYKNIQYF. The V gene is TRBV29-1, the J gene TRBJ2-4, with 8 bases fitting TRBD1. The CDR3 consists of 15 residues. Germline V CDR1 and CDR2: SQVTM, ANQGSEA. V shed 2 bases and J 3 bases; nucleotides not matched to a gene: 6.

The chain is built from TRBV3-1 and TRBJ1-2; D is perhaps TRBD1 (5 bases). CDR3 length: 12 residues. The V gene lost 6 bases and the J gene lost 4 bases, with 9 bases spanning the gap. Germline V gene sequence: CDR1 LGHDT, CDR2 YNNKEL (reference sequence). The CDR3 region has the DNA TGTGCCAGCAGTCTCGGGACCTATGGCTACACCTTC. Translating gives CASSLGTYGYTF.

This rearrangement joins TRBV25-1 to TRBJ2-3; TRBD2 matches at 8 bases. The J segment lost 3 bases and the V segment lost 6 bases, leaving 11 bases of the junction unmatched. From germline, CDR1 is MGHDK and CDR2 SYGVNS. The CDR3 is 16 residues long. The DNA for the CDR3 is TGTGCCAGCAGGAACGAGCGGGGGTTAACTACAGATACGCAGTATTTT. This gives the protein CASRNERGLTTDTQYF.

The genes are TRBV7-9 and TRBJ1-5, with D possibly matching TRBD1 (5 bases). Trimming left V 3 bases short and J 9 bases short, with 18 bases between. The CDR3 spans 15 residues. Germline assignment: CDR1 SEHNR and CDR2 FQNEAQ (reference sequence). The CDR3 DNA is TGTGCCAGCAGCTTTTCCTCCAATAGGGGCCCGCCCCAGCATTTT. Its translation: CASSFSSNRGPPQHF.

The rearrangement joins TRBV7-9 to TRBJ1-2; TRBD1 aligns across 10 bases. With 1 base clipped from V and 3 bases from J, the junction kept 2 bases outside the gene matches. CDR1 and CDR2 from the germline V gene are SEHNR and FQNEAQ (reference sequence). The CDR3 extends over 15 amino acids. DNA for the CDR3: TGTGCCAGCAGCTTAGATGGGACAGGGGACTATGGCTACACCTTC. It encodes CASSLDGTGDYGYTF.

This clonotype was detected only once. This sequence joins TRBV5-4 and TRBJ1-1; possibly TRBD1 for D (5 bases). The CDR3 length is 15 residues. Germline V gene sequence: CDR1 SGHNT, CDR2 YYREEE (reference sequence). V lost 4 bases to trimming and J lost 7 bases, with 20 bases between them. In DNA form, the CDR3 reads TGTGCCAGCAGCACCCCAAGGGGAGGGGCCGGTGAAGCTTTCTTT. Its translation: CASSTPRGGAGEAFF.

DNA of the CDR3: TGTGCCAGCAGCCCTATTAGGGAGACCCAGTACTTC. Amino acid sequence: CASSPIRETQYF. The V and J genes are TRBV7-2 and TRBJ2-5; D gene ambiguous. The CDR3 runs to 12 residues. V was trimmed by 5 bases and J by 5 bases, leaving 9 bases between them. Germline V gene lookup returns CDR1 SGHTA and CDR2 FQGNSA.

This clonotype has only one observation. The chain combines TRBV30 with TRBJ1-3, with TRBD1 as a possible D gene (5 bases). Germline CDR1 and CDR2: GTSNPN and SVGIG (reference sequence). The CDR3 sequence is 14 residues long. Trimming pared 4 bases from V and 2 bases from J, leaving 12 bases between. The CDR3 nucleotides are TGTGCCTGGACCCCAGTGGGGGCTGGAAACACCATATATTTT. It codes for CAWTPVGAGNTIYF. Together with reference TRBV30 and TRBJ1-3, the CDR3 gives the full variable domain: SQTIHQWPATLVQPVGSPLSLECTVEGTSNPNLYWYRQAAGRGLQLLFYSVGIGQISSEVPQNLSASRPQDRQFILSSKKLLLSDSGFYLCAWTPVGAGNTIYFGEGSWLTVV.

The chain recombines TRBV29-1 with TRBJ2-3; 11 bases agree with TRBD2. CDR3 length equals 14 residues. V dropped 7 bases and J dropped 5; count of bases not matched to a gene: 8. Germline values: CDR1 SQVTM, CDR2 ANQGSEA. The CDR3 loop reads CSAVLAGEIDTQYF. For the CDR3, the DNA is TGCAGCGCTGTACTAGCGGGGGAGATAGATACGCAGTATTTT.

CDR3 in amino acids: CASSFLRGGWSGYTF. The DNA for the CDR3 is TGTGCCAGCAGTTTTCTCCGGGGTGGGTGGAGTGGCTACACCTTC. The gene calls are TRBV12-3 or TRBV12-4 and TRBJ1-2; D gene uncertain. Deletions cut 3 bases from V and 7 bases from J, with 18 bases between. The CDR3 is 15 amino acids.

This chain uses TRBV5-1 with TRBJ2-5; D perhaps matches TRBD1 (6 bases). This CDR3 is built from 13 residues. V lost 4 bases, J lost 5 bases, and 12 bases lay in between. Per the germline V gene, CDR1 is SGHRS and CDR2 is YFSETQ. This CDR3 is CASSLDSTETQYF. For the CDR3, the DNA is TGCGCCAGCAGCCTGGACAGTACGGAGACCCAGTACTTC.

This sequence joins TRBV12-3 or TRBV12-4 and TRBJ2-1; 12 positions match TRBD2. V gave up 6 bases and J gave up 7 bases; unmatched junction bases: 7. The CDR3 spans 15 residues. The CDR3 coding sequence is TGTGCCAGCAGGGAGACTAGCGGGGGCCGGAATGAGCAGTTCTTC. As protein: CASRETSGGRNEQFF.

The chain joins TRBV6-5 to TRBJ2-2; no reliable D call. The CDR3 extends over 13 amino acids. V shed 6 bases and J shed 3 bases, with 8 bases lying between them. From germline, CDR1 is MNHEY and CDR2 SVGAGI. The CDR3 DNA reads as TGTGCCAGCAGGGTTAAATACACCGGGGAGCTGTTTTTT. Amino acids: CASRVKYTGELFF.

The chain combines TRBV28 with TRBJ1-6; D possibly corresponds to TRBD1 (6 bases). V was pared by 7 bases and J by 7 bases, with 14 bases between. Germline V gene data show CDR1 as MDHEN and CDR2 as SYDVKM. The CDR3 length is 14 residues. The DNA of the CDR3 is TGTGCCAGCACCCAGACAGGACTGAATTCACCCCTCCACTTT. Its translation: CASTQTGLNSPLHF.

The genes are TRBV6-5 and TRBJ2-6, with D perhaps TRBD2 (6 bases). The CDR3 totals 19 residues. Germline V gives CDR1 MNHEY, CDR2 SVGAGI. Trimming took 4 bases from V and 0 from J, leaving 19 bases between them. CDR3 bases: TGTGCCAGCAGTTCCGCCGAAAGGAGGGCTATCTCTGGGGCCAACGTCCTGACTTTC. Translated, it gives CASSSAERRAISGANVLTF.

The V gene is TRBV11-2, the J gene TRBJ2-3; TRBD2 might be the D (6 bases). The germline V and J ends were trimmed by 2 bases and 5 bases, with 11 bases remaining between them. Germline CDR1 is SGHAT and CDR2 is FQNNGV. CDR3 size: 14 residues. This CDR3 is CASSLIQGGDTQYF. CDR3 coding DNA: TGTGCCAGCAGCTTAATCCAGGGAGGAGATACGCAGTATTTT.

V usage is TRBV4-3 and J usage is TRBJ1-2; D perhaps matches TRBD1 (5 bases). This CDR3 is 16 amino acids long. Germline loops: CDR1 LGHNA, CDR2 YSLEER. V lost 3 bases to trimming and J lost 4 bases, with 18 bases between them. The CDR3 region has the DNA TGCGCCAGCAGCCACACCGGACAAGCCCGTGGCTATGGCTACACCTTC. Its translation is CASSHTGQARGYGYTF.

This clonotype was seen a few times. The V and J genes are TRBV7-3 and TRBJ2-1; TRBD1 matches 11 bases. V was pared by 4 bases and J by 6 bases, with 2 bases of the junction left unmatched. The CDR3 is 14 residues long. Germline V CDR1 and CDR2: SGHTA, FQGTGA. The CDR3 DNA follows: TGTGCCAGCAGCTCCGGGACAGGGGGCAATGAGCAGTTCTTC. Translation: CASSSGTGGNEQFF.

The chain is built from TRBV12-3 or TRBV12-4 and TRBJ1-2; D is ambiguous. Trimming stripped 5 bases from V and 0 bases from J, with 7 bases between. The CDR3 is made up of 13 amino acids. The CDR3 region is CASSPVTNYGYTF. CDR3 nucleotides: TGTGCCAGCAGTCCCGTGACTAACTATGGCTACACCTTC.

The rearrangement links TRBV12-3 or TRBV12-4 to TRBJ2-4; possibly TRBD2 for D (5 bases). CDR3 length: 12 amino acids. V lost 3 bases and J lost 8, with 8 bases in between. DNA of the CDR3: TGTGCCAGCAGTTTGGGAGAGTACATTCAGTACTTC. Residues: CASSLGEYIQYF.

V gene TRBV20-1 combines with J gene TRBJ1-1, with unresolved D. V lost 0 bases and J lost 12, with 17 bases in between. Germline CDR1 and CDR2: DFQATT and SNEGSKA (reference sequence). The CDR3 covers 13 residues. Here the CDR3 DNA reads TGCAGTGCTAGAGACCCGACCCCGACCCGAACTTTCTTT. Encoded protein: CSARDPTPTRTFF.